This T cell receptor beta chain derives from a study of cytomegalovirus exposure and HLA in healthy donors. V was trimmed by 0 bases and J by 5 bases, leaving 13 bases between them. This CDR3 is 15 amino acids long. Germline values: CDR1 LNHNV, CDR2 YYDKDF (reference sequence). Primers: 60 Vbeta forward and 13 Jbeta reverse. Assay: immunoSEQ multiplex PCR; the TCRdb copy retains only in-frame clones and omits some. Of over 150,000 clones listed, 80% to 85% are singletons. The gene calls are TRBV15 and TRBJ1-2; D ambiguous. This sequence was found in a woman aged 30 to 39 in good health and CMV-seronegative. The sequenced material came from PBMCs. CDR3 protein: CATSRDGMGGYGYTF. CDR3 bases: TGTGCCACCAGCAGAGATGGAATGGGAGGATATGGCTACACCTTC.